A single sample is the source of the 27 T cell receptor beta chains below, sequenced in a study of T cell responses to AZD1222 COVID-19 vaccine. TCRdb's table, derived via immunoSEQ multiplex PCR, lists solely in-frame clones and lacks some. The sample has fewer than 150,000 clones, 87% seen once. Sequences were derived from peripheral blood, sampled on day 0 of AZD1222 vaccination. Source of these receptors: an adult in good health.

The count of this clone is one. CDR3: CASSSLSVRGKDTIYF. Written as DNA, the CDR3 is TGTGCCAGCAGTAGTTTGTCGGTCCGGGGGAAGGACACCATATATTTT. The chain joins TRBV7-6 to TRBJ1-3, with TRBD1 as a possible D gene (5 bases). Germline values: CDR1 SGHVS, CDR2 FNYEAQ. V gave up 6 bases and J gave up 8 bases, with 23 bases separating them. This CDR3 comprises 16 residues.

This chain joins TRBV19 and TRBJ1-4; the D is unclear. Germline CDR1 LNHDA, CDR2 SQIVND (reference sequence). This CDR3 has 17 amino acids. Trimming removed 6 bases at V and 0 bases at J, with 17 bases between. CDR3 region: CASSYGLGLATNEKLFF. CDR3 nucleotides: TGTGCCAGTAGCTACGGATTGGGCCTCGCAACTAATGAAAAACTGTTTTTT.

This clone was seen only once. The V call is TRBV18, the J call TRBJ1-2, with D uncertain. The CDR3 length is 14 residues. Trimming removed 3 bases from V and 7 bases from J, with 15 bases in between. The germline CDR1 and CDR2 sequences are KGHSH and LQKENI. The CDR3 spells CASSPPPGVGGYTF. CDR3 DNA: TGTGCCAGCTCACCTCCCCCCGGGGTTGGTGGCTACACCTTC.

V is TRBV19 and J is TRBJ2-7; D is possibly TRBD1 (6 bases). Trimming removed 5 bases at V and 3 bases at J, with 17 bases between. The CDR3 has 15 amino acids. Looked up from germline, CDR1 is LNHDA and CDR2 is SQIVND (reference sequence). CDR3 residues: CASSPRRDIFYEQYF. CDR3 nucleotides: TGTGCCAGTAGTCCACGCCGGGACATATTCTACGAGCAGTACTTC.

The rearrangement joins TRBV7-2 to TRBJ2-7; 10 bases are shared with TRBD1. The J segment lost 3 bases and the V segment lost 5 bases, leaving 7 bases of the junction unmatched. CDR1 is SGHTA and CDR2 is FQGNSA in the germline V gene. The CDR3 has 15 amino acids. CDR3 sequence (DNA): TGTGCCAGCAGCCGTCAGGGACAGGGGAACTACGAGCAGTACTTC. Translation gives CASSRQGQGNYEQYF. Full variable domain (missing parts from reference TRBV7-2 and TRBJ2-7): GAGVSQSPSNKVTEKGKDVELRCDPISGHTALYWYRQSLGQGLEFLIYFQGNSAPDKSGLPSDRFSAERTGGSVSTLTIQRTQQEDSAVYLCASSRQGQGNYEQYFGPGTRLTVT.

The chain employs TRBV18 and TRBJ1-1, with D hard to call. The germline V gene has CDR1 KGHSH and CDR2 LQKENI. V lost 1 base and J 1 base, leaving 13 bases between the germline ends. The CDR3 runs to 16 residues. The CDR3: CASSPLGLSENTEAFF. As DNA, the CDR3 is TGTGCCAGCTCACCACTCGGTCTCTCGGAGAACACTGAAGCTTTCTTT.

This chain's CDR3 is CAWSVRVGHAQGSPLHF. The CDR3 DNA follows: TGTGCCTGGAGTGTACGAGTCGGACACGCACAGGGGTCACCCCTCCACTTT. The chain is built from TRBV30 and TRBJ1-6, with TRBD1 identical over 7 bases. The J segment lost 10 bases and the V segment lost 0 bases, leaving 15 bases of the junction unmatched. The CDR3 spans 17 residues. Germline V lookup: CDR1 GTSNPN, CDR2 SVGIG (reference sequence).

This clone has ten or more counts. The V call is TRBV11-3, the J call TRBJ2-7; perhaps D is TRBD1 or TRBD2 (7 bases each). The CDR3 spans 17 residues. Deletions cut 5 bases from V and 6 bases from J, with 26 bases between. The germline gives CDR1 SGHNT, CDR2 YENEEA. CDR3 sequence reads: CASSPRGPGGSGREQYF. The CDR3 nucleotides are TGTGCCAGCAGCCCAAGGGGGCCGGGGGGTAGCGGTCGCGAGCAGTACTTC.

This clone was picked up a small number of times. The V and J genes are TRBV2 and TRBJ2-2; possibly TRBD2 for D (6 bases). V was shortened by 5 bases and J by 5 bases, with 12 bases between the two germline ends. There are 14 residues in the CDR3. CDR1 and CDR2 (germline): SNHLY, FYNNEI. The CDR3 region is CASSTGEGTGELFF. The CDR3 DNA follows: TGTGCCAGCAGTACGGGGGAAGGAACCGGGGAGCTGTTTTTT.

The genes are TRBV30 and TRBJ1-1; D is unclear. CDR1 and CDR2 from the germline V gene are GTSNPN and SVGIG (reference sequence). Between the trimmed V and J ends, which lost 6 bases and 6 bases, there was a span of 11 bases. The CDR3 spans 11 residues. The CDR3 here is CACLTRPEAFF. CDR3 coding DNA: TGTGCCTGCTTGACGCGCCCTGAAGCTTTCTTT.

The chain employs TRBV9 and TRBJ2-7; TRBD1 matches at 8 bases. V lost 2 bases, J lost 2 bases, and 3 bases stayed unmatched. Germline assignment: CDR1 SGDLS and CDR2 YYNGEE. This CDR3 region has 14 residues. Written as DNA, the CDR3 is TGTGCCAGCAGCGTCGGACAGGGAGCCTACGAGCAGTACTTC. Translating it yields CASSVGQGAYEQYF.

Details on this clone: Sequence at one end of the junction differs from germline and may be a read error. The rearrangement uses TRBV7-7 and TRBJ2-2; D gene unclear. This CDR3 region has 15 residues. CDR1 is SSHAT, CDR2 FNYEAQ, per germline (reference sequence). CDR3 nucleotide sequence: TGTGCTAGCAGCTCAAGACTCTCGAACACCGGGGAGCTGTTTTTT. Translating gives CASSSRLSNTGELFF.

The rearrangement joins TRBV24-1 to TRBJ1-5, with D uncertain. Trimming pared 5 bases from V and 3 bases from J, leaving 10 bases between. Germline V gives CDR1 KGHDR, CDR2 SFDVKD. The CDR3 is made up of 14 amino acids. Here the CDR3 DNA reads TGTGCCACCAGTGGCACGGGGTTCAATCAGCCCCAGCATTTT. Translating it yields CATSGTGFNQPQHF.

V usage is TRBV6-6 and J usage is TRBJ2-6; 11 nucleotides line up with TRBD1. This CDR3 is 18 amino acids long. With V trimmed by 5 bases and J by 0 bases, 6 bases remained unmatched. Germline CDR1 MNHNY, CDR2 SVGAGI (reference sequence). CDR3 sequence reads: CASSPQGTGGSGANVLTF. The CDR3 bases are TGTGCCAGCAGTCCCCAGGGGACAGGGGGCTCTGGGGCCAACGTCCTGACTTTC.

V and J are TRBV2 and TRBJ1-2; 7 nucleotides agree with TRBD1. The V gene end was trimmed by 5 bases and the J gene end by 8 bases; junction bases not matched to a gene: 17. CDR1 is SNHLY, CDR2 FYNNEI, per germline. This CDR3 is 16 amino acids long. CDR3 amino acids: CASSLDTGDSLRGYTF. CDR3 nucleotide sequence: TGTGCCAGCAGTCTGGACACAGGGGATTCTTTGCGCGGCTACACCTTC.

This clone has only a few counts. The CDR3 nucleotides are TGTGCCAGCGGCCAGGGAGGGGCCTACGAGCAGTACTTC. As protein: CASGQGGAYEQYF. The chain is built from TRBV12-3 or TRBV12-4 and TRBJ2-7; 7 nucleotides match TRBD2. The CDR3 has 13 residues. V lost 8 bases to trimming and J lost 2 bases; unmatched junction nucleotides: 6.

V gene TRBV7-2 combines with J gene TRBJ1-6; 8 nucleotides align to TRBD1. Germline-derived CDR1 and CDR2 are SGHTA and FQGNSA. V gave up 8 bases and J gave up 13 bases; unmatched junction bases: 7. This CDR3 has 12 residues. This CDR3 is CASGTGLSPLHF. DNA of the CDR3: TGTGCCAGCGGGACAGGTCTGTCGCCCCTCCACTTT.

This chain connects TRBV16 to TRBJ1-2; maybe TRBD1 (6 bases). This CDR3 has 14 amino acids. The germline V gene encodes CDR1 KGHSY and CDR2 FQNENV. Trimming cost V 6 bases and J 3 bases, with 14 bases left between them. CDR3 nucleotides: TGTGCCAGCAGACCGAGGACAGAATACTATGGCTACACCTTC. Protein product: CASRPRTEYYGYTF.

CDR3 in amino acids: CASSPGAYEQYF. In DNA form, the CDR3 reads TGTGCCAGCAGCCCCGGGGCCTACGAGCAGTACTTC. The V call is TRBV12-3 or TRBV12-4, the J call TRBJ2-7; perhaps TRBD2 as D (5 bases). There are 12 residues in the CDR3. Trimming took off 6 bases at V and 2 bases at J, with 8 bases between the two ends.

This sequence joins TRBV2 and TRBJ2-3; 15 nucleotides align to TRBD2. This CDR3 region has 14 residues. Looked up from germline, CDR1 is SNHLY and CDR2 is FYNNEI. The V and J ends lost 8 bases and 4 bases, in that order; junction bases with no gene match: 1. CDR3 in DNA: TGTGCCAGCTGGACTAGCGGGGGGGCAGATACGCAGTATTTT. Translated, it gives CASWTSGGADTQYF.

The V call is TRBV2, the J call TRBJ1-4, with D possibly matching TRBD1 (5 bases). Between the trimmed V and J ends, which lost 6 bases and 4 bases, there was a span of 12 bases. CDR1 and CDR2 from the germline V gene are SNHLY and FYNNEI. The CDR3 consists of 14 residues. In nucleotides, the CDR3 is TGTGCCAGCAGGGCTGGGGCCTTTAATGAAAAACTGTTTTTT. Protein sequence: CASRAGAFNEKLFF.

The J gene is TRBJ2-3, the V gene TRBV7-9; 10 bases map to TRBD2. CDR3 length: 16 amino acids. V lost 1 base and J lost 6; bases outside the gene matches: 7. Germline assignment: CDR1 SEHNR and CDR2 FQNEAQ (reference sequence). CDR3 loop: CASSLVASGSGDTQYF. CDR3 DNA: TGTGCCAGCAGCTTAGTGGCTAGCGGGAGTGGGGATACGCAGTATTTT.

This rearrangement joins TRBV6-2 or TRBV6-3 to TRBJ1-1; D may be TRBD1 (6 bases). Germline values: CDR1 MNHEY, CDR2 SVGEGT. Trimming pared 0 bases from V and 8 bases from J, leaving 13 bases between. This CDR3 has 14 amino acids. CDR3 sequence reads: CASSYSRGGLEAFF. The CDR3 nucleotides are TGTGCCAGCAGTTACTCCCGGGGGGGCCTGGAAGCTTTCTTT.

This rearrangement joins TRBV20-1 to TRBJ2-3, with D unresolved. The CDR3 runs 11 residues. Germline CDR1 is DFQATT and CDR2 is SNEGSKA (reference sequence). Trimming cost V 6 bases and J 4 bases, with 8 bases left between them. The CDR3 DNA sequence: TGCAGTGCCACCCCTTCAGATACGCAGTATTTT. It codes for CSATPSDTQYF.

This chain connects TRBV5-1 to TRBJ2-2; no clear D. CDR1 SGHRS and CDR2 YFSETQ come from the germline V gene. The length of the CDR3 is 13 residues. Trimming removed 0 bases at V and 4 bases at J, with 4 bases between. CDR3 amino acids: CASSLDGTGELFF. CDR3 nucleotide sequence: TGCGCCAGCAGCTTGGACGGCACCGGGGAGCTGTTTTTT. Using reference TRBV5-1 and TRBJ2-2 for the parts outside the CDR3, the full variable domain is KAGVTQTPRYLIKTRGQQVTLSCSPISGHRSVSWYQQTPGQGLQFLFEYFSETQRNKGNFPGRFSGRQFSNSRSEMNVSTLELGDSALYLCASSLDGTGELFFGEGSRLTVL.

The V and J genes are TRBV4-1 and TRBJ1-2; D gene unclear. V was pared by 1 base and J by 3 bases, with 18 bases between. The CDR3 totals 17 residues. Germline V gene data show CDR1 as MGHRA and CDR2 as YSYEKL. This CDR3 is CASSQVFREMRDYGYTF. Written as DNA, the CDR3 is TGCGCCAGCAGCCAAGTCTTCCGGGAAATGCGGGACTATGGCTACACCTTC.

The rearrangement links TRBV30 to TRBJ1-1; D uncertain. Deletions cut 1 base from V and 11 bases from J, with 11 bases between. The CDR3 spans 11 residues. Germline V gives CDR1 GTSNPN, CDR2 SVGIG (reference sequence). For the CDR3, the DNA is TGTGCCTGGAGTGGGGGAGGTGGCGCTTTCTTT. It translates to CAWSGGGGAFF. The whole variable domain, remainder taken from reference TRBV30 and TRBJ1-1, is SQTIHQWPATLVQPVGSPLSLECTVEGTSNPNLYWYRQAAGRGLQLLFYSVGIGQISSEVPQNLSASRPQDRQFILSSKKLLLSDSGFYLCAWSGGGGAFFGQGTRLTVV.